This TCR beta chain was sequenced during a study of T cell repertoires in cytomegalovirus infection. The germline gives CDR1 DFQATT, CDR2 SNEGSKA (reference sequence). V lost 0 bases, J lost 4 bases, and 5 bases stayed unmatched. The CDR3 extends over 15 amino acids. TCRdb reprocessed the reads via MiXCR and lists one record per CDR3 protein. The sample has some 240,000 distinct CDR3 sequences, 17% seen once. The genes are TRBV20-1 and TRBJ2-2; 7 positions match TRBD1. The source material was CD8+ T cells from PBMCs. The origin of this receptor is a human donor in good health (CMV status not recorded). Some clones in this sample may be carry-over from other donors' samples. The CDR3 region has the DNA TGCAGTGCTAGAGAAAGGGGGCGAGGCACCGGGGAGCTGTTTTTT. This gives the protein CSARERGRGTGELFF.